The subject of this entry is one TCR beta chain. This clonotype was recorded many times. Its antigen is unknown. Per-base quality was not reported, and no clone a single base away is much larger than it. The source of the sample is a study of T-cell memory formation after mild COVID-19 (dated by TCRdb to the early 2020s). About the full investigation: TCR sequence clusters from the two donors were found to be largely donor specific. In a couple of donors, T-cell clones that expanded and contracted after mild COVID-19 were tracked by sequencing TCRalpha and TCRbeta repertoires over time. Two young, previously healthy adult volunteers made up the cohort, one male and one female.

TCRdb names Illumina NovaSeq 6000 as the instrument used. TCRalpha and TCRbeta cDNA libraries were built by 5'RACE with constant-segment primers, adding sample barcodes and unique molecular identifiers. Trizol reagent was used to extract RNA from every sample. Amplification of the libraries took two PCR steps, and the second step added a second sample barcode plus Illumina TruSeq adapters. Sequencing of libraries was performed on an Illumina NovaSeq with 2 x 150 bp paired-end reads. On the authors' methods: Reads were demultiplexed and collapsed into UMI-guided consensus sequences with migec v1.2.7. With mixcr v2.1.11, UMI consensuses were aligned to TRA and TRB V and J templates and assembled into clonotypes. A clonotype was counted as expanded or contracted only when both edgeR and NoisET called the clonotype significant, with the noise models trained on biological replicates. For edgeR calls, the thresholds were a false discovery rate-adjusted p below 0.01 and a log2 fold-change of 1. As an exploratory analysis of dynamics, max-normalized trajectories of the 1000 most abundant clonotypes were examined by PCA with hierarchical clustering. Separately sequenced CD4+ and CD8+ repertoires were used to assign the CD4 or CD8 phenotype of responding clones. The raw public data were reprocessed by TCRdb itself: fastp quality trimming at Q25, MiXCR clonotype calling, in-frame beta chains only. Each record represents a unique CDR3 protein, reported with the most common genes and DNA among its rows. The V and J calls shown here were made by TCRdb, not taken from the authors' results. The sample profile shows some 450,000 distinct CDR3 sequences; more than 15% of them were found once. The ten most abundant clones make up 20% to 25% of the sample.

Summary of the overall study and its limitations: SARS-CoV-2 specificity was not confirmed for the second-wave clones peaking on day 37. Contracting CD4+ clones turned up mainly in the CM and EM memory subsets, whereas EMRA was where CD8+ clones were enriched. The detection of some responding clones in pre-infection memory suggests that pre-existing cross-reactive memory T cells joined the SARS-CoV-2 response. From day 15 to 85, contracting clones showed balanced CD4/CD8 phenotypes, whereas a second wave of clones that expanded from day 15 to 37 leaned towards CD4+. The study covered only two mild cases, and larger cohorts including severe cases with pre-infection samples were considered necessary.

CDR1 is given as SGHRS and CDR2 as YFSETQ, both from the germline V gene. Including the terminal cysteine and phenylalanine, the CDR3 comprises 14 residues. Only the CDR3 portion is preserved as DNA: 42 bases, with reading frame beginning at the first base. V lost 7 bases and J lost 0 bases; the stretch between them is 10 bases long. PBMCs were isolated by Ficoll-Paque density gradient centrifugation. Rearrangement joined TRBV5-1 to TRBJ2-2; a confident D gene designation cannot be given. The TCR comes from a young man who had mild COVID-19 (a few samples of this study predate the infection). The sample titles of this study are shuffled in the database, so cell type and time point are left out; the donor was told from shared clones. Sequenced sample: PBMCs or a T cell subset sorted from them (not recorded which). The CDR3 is CASETGPNTGELFF. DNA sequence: TGCGCCAGCGAGACTGGACCGAACACCGGGGAGCTGTTTTTT.